The rows below give T cell receptor beta chains drawn from one sample of a study of T-cell memory formation after mild COVID-19. A single record per CDR3 protein comes from TCRdb applying MiXCR to the 5' RACE reads. Among some 120,000 distinct CDR3 sequences listed, about 15% were seen once. The sequenced material came from PBMCs or a T cell subset sorted from them (not recorded which). The receptor source for this set is an adult woman who had mild COVID-19 (a few samples of this study predate the infection). Cell type and time point are not known. The CDR3 runs from the conserved cysteine through the conserved F or W. The order of the fields is CDR3 length, V gene, D gene, clone size, J gene, CDR3 protein, CDR3 DNA. D genes are given only for firm matches. Size tells how often a clone was seen (once, few, many) or the class of an expanded clone, and some rows leave it out.

13	TRBV5-1	NA	NA	TRBJ2-7	CASNPDTSYEQYF	TGCGCCAGCAACCCGGACACGTCCTACGAGCAGTACTTC
13	TRBV30	NA	few	TRBJ1-2	CAWSVLLGHGYTF	TGTGCCTGGAGTGTACTCCTTGGCCACGGCTACACCTTC
14	TRBV5-1	TRBD1	NA	TRBJ1-1	CASSSWTGGDQAFF	TGCGCCAGCAGCTCCTGGACAGGGGGCGACCAAGCTTTCTTT
15	TRBV4-1	NA	few	TRBJ2-4	CASSHLRLAKNIQYF	TGCGCCAGCAGCCACCTCAGGCTAGCCAAAAACATTCAGTACTTC
15	TRBV27	TRBD1	NA	TRBJ2-1	CASSLRQGVGNEQFF	TGTGCCAGCAGTCTCCGACAGGGCGTGGGAAATGAGCAGTTCTTC
15	TRBV5-6	TRBD1	NA	TRBJ2-3	CASSLGGQSKDTQYF	TGTGCCAGCAGCTTGGGGGGACAGTCGAAAGATACGCAGTATTTT
15	TRBV13	TRBD1	NA	TRBJ2-7	CASSSPDRVGNEQYF	TGTGCCAGCAGCTCGCCGGACAGGGTCGGAAACGAGCAGTACTTC
16	TRBV7-7	TRBD1	many	TRBJ2-2	CASSLGQEGAPGELFF	TGTGCCAGCAGCTTAGGCCAAGAGGGGGCCCCTGGGGAGCTGTTTTTT
18	TRBV4-1	TRBD1	NA	TRBJ1-1	CASSQDSGTGPSMGKAFF	TGCGCCAGCAGCCAAGACTCCGGGACAGGGCCATCTATGGGTAAAGCTTTCTTT
14	TRBV5-1	NA	few	TRBJ2-1	CASSSTGTYNEQFF	TGCGCCAGCAGCTCGACAGGAACCTACAATGAGCAGTTCTTC
15	TRBV7-2	TRBD2	few	TRBJ2-1	CASSSSGGAFNEQFF	TGTGCCAGCAGCTCCAGCGGGGGGGCCTTCAATGAGCAGTTCTTC
13	TRBV18	NA	NA	TRBJ1-1	CASSPPVQPEAFF	TGTGCCAGCTCACCACCGGTACAGCCTGAAGCTTTCTTT
17	TRBV20-1	TRBD1	few	TRBJ1-2	CSAYRKGTAESNYGYTF	TGCAGTGCTTACCGGAAGGGGACAGCCGAGTCTAACTATGGCTACACCTTC
17	TRBV15	NA	few	TRBJ2-4	CATSRDRGGEAKNIQYF	TGTGCCACCAGCAGAGATCGTGGGGGCGAGGCCAAAAACATTCAGTACTTC
13	TRBV15	NA	few	TRBJ2-5	CATSRQKQETQYF	TGTGCCACCAGCAGACAGAAGCAAGAGACCCAGTACTTC
14	TRBV20-1	TRBD1	NA	TRBJ2-7	CSAQDTGDSYEQYF	TGCAGTGCTCAGGATACAGGGGACTCCTACGAGCAGTACTTC
13	TRBV20-1	NA	NA	TRBJ2-7	CSASWEYGYEQYF	TGCAGTGCTAGCTGGGAATATGGCTACGAGCAGTACTTC
13	TRBV12-3/TRBV12-4	NA	few	TRBJ2-3	CASSFLIRDPRYF	TGTGCCAGCAGTTTCCTAATCCGGGACCCCCGGTATTTT
12	TRBV18	NA	NA	TRBJ1-1	CASSDPRTEAFF	TGTGCCAGCTCGGACCCGAGGACTGAAGCTTTCTTT
13	TRBV30	NA	NA	TRBJ2-2	CAWNRVSTGELFF	TGTGCCTGGAATAGGGTTAGCACCGGGGAGCTGTTTTTT
18	TRBV3-1	TRBD2	few	TRBJ2-5	CASSERGASGGPLGTQYF	TGTGCCAGCAGCGAAAGGGGAGCTAGCGGGGGGCCCCTCGGGACCCAGTACTTC
15	TRBV12-3/TRBV12-4	TRBD1	many	TRBJ1-1	CASSLGGTGNTEAFF	TGTGCCAGCAGTCTAGGGGGGACAGGGAACACTGAAGCTTTCTTT
16	TRBV2	TRBD2	few	TRBJ2-3	CASRARTSGGTDTQYF	TGTGCCAGCAGAGCTAGGACTAGCGGGGGCACAGATACGCAGTATTTT
13	TRBV12-3/TRBV12-4	NA	NA	TRBJ1-5	CASSKGTAANQHF	TGTGCCAGCAGTAAAGGGACCGCTGCTAACCAGCATTTT
15	TRBV7-2	TRBD1	NA	TRBJ1-2	CASSLAVDRFLGYTF	TGTGCCAGCAGCTTAGCGGTGGACAGGTTTTTGGGCTACACCTTC
14	TRBV18	NA	few	TRBJ2-5	CASSPPFSKETQYF	TGTGCCAGCTCACCACCCTTCAGCAAAGAGACCCAGTACTTC
13	TRBV24-1	NA	NA	TRBJ2-1	CATATGNADEQFF	TGTGCCACGGCTACGGGCAATGCGGATGAGCAGTTCTTC
13	TRBV20-1	NA	NA	TRBJ1-2	CSARTRTAYGYTF	TGCAGTGCTAGAACCCGGACAGCTTATGGCTACACCTTC
14	TRBV20-1	NA	NA	TRBJ2-6	CSASENSGANVLTF	TGCAGTGCTTCTGAGAACTCTGGGGCCAACGTCCTGACTTTC
15	TRBV7-8	TRBD2	few	TRBJ2-7	CASSPTSGGADEQYF	TGTGCCAGCAGCCCAACTAGCGGGGGGGCGGACGAGCAGTACTTC
18	TRBV13	NA	NA	TRBJ1-2	CASSLGRFRRTGGDGYTF	TGTGCCAGCAGCTTAGGCCGTTTTAGGCGGACGGGAGGGGACGGCTACACCTTC
17	TRBV7-3	NA	few	TRBJ2-2	CASSLPESGPAGGELFF	TGTGCCAGCAGCTTACCGGAATCCGGACCCGCGGGTGGGGAGCTGTTTTTT
14	TRBV5-4	NA	NA	TRBJ1-4	CASSLTGRDEKLFF	TGTGCCAGCAGCTTGACTGGGAGGGATGAAAAACTGTTTTTT
16	TRBV7-9	TRBD2	few	TRBJ2-3	CASSDHSGRSTDTQYF	TGTGCCAGCAGCGACCATAGCGGGAGGAGCACAGATACGCAGTATTTT
15	TRBV14	NA	few	TRBJ1-1	CASSQEFGGDTEAFF	TGTGCCAGCAGCCAAGAATTTGGAGGGGACACTGAAGCTTTCTTT
15	TRBV7-2	TRBD2	few	TRBJ2-7	CASSLVGGRTHEQYF	TGTGCCAGCAGCTTAGTGGGCGGGAGGACCCACGAGCAGTACTTC
14	TRBV7-9	NA	few	TRBJ2-7	CASSFDIQGYEQYF	TGTGCCAGCAGCTTCGATATACAGGGCTACGAGCAGTACTTC
12	TRBV5-1	NA	NA	TRBJ2-1	CASSTDYNEQFF	TGCGCCAGCAGCACGGACTACAATGAGCAGTTCTTC
13	TRBV5-5	TRBD1	few	TRBJ1-2	CASSPTGDGGYTF	TGTGCCAGCAGCCCAACAGGGGACGGAGGCTACACCTTC
12	TRBV2	NA	NA	TRBJ1-1	CASSVLFTEAFF	TGTGCCAGCTCGGTCTTGTTCACTGAAGCTTTCTTT
14	TRBV7-3	NA	many	TRBJ2-6	CASTRESGANVLTF	TGTGCCAGCACCCGGGAATCTGGGGCCAACGTCCTGACTTTC
14	TRBV12-3/TRBV12-4	NA	NA	TRBJ2-1	CASSFLRTYNEQFF	TGTGCCAGCAGTTTTCTACGCACCTACAATGAGCAGTTCTTC
15	TRBV6-1	NA	NA	TRBJ2-7	CASSEQEAWGNEQYF	TGTGCCAGCAGTGAACAGGAGGCATGGGGAAACGAGCAGTACTTC
14	TRBV6-6	TRBD2	NA	TRBJ2-1	CASSSPPSGNEQFF	TGTGCCAGCAGTTCCCCCCCTAGCGGCAATGAGCAGTTCTTC
15	TRBV18	TRBD1	NA	TRBJ2-3	CASSPGQGARDTQYF	TGTGCCAGCTCACCGGGACAGGGAGCTCGAGATACGCAGTATTTT
13	TRBV5-1	NA	many	TRBJ1-2	CASSPYGGYGYTF	TGCGCCAGCAGCCCCTACGGGGGTTATGGCTACACCTTC
14	TRBV5-4	NA	NA	TRBJ1-2	CASSPGVQSGGYTF	TGTGCCAGCAGTCCGGGGGTGCAATCGGGTGGCTACACCTTC
16	TRBV18	NA	few	TRBJ2-1	CASSPPVTGAYNEQFF	TGTGCCAGCTCACCACCTGTGACTGGGGCTTACAATGAGCAGTTCTTC
16	TRBV7-2	TRBD2	NA	TRBJ2-1	CASSLVGAGAYNEQFF	TGTGCCAGCAGCTTAGTTGGGGCGGGGGCCTACAATGAGCAGTTCTTC
14	TRBV15	NA	few	TRBJ1-2	CATSRDAPVYGYTF	TGTGCCACCAGCAGAGATGCTCCCGTCTATGGCTACACCTTC
15	TRBV7-2	NA	few	TRBJ1-5	CASSPSVSSNQPQHF	TGTGCCAGCAGCCCTTCGGTCTCTAGCAATCAGCCCCAGCATTTT
15	TRBV6-2/TRBV6-3	TRBD1	NA	TRBJ2-5	CASSAGQGDSETQYF	TGTGCCAGCAGTGCGGGACAGGGAGATTCAGAGACCCAGTACTTC
15	TRBV5-1	NA	NA	TRBJ2-6	CASSHDSTGANVLTF	TGCGCCAGCAGCCATGACAGTACAGGGGCCAACGTCCTGACTTTC